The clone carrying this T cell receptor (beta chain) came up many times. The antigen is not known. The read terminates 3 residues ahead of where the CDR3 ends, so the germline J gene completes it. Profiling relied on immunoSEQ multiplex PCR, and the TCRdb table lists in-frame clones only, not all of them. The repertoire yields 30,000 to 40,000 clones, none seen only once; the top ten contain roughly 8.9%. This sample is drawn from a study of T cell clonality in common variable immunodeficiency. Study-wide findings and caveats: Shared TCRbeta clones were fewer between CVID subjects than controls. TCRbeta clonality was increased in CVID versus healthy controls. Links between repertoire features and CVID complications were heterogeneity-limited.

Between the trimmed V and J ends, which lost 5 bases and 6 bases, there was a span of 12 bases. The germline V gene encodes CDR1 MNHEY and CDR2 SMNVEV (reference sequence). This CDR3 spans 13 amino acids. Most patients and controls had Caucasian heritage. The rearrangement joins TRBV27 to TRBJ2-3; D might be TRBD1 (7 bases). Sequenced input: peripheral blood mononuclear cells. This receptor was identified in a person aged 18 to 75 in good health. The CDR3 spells CASSLTGRDTQYF. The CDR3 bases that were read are TGTGCCAGCAGTCTGACAGGGAGGGATACG.